Below, 3 T cell receptor beta chains from the same sample are listed, as sequenced in a study of blood T cell repertoires in COVID-19. The protocol was immunoSEQ multiplex PCR, while the TCRdb copy is restricted to in-frame clones and leaves out a portion. The table includes about 320,000 clones, roughly 89% detected once. Sample: PBMCs or T cells enriched from blood (not recorded which). These TCRs come from a man aged 55 to 70 who had recovered from COVID-19.

The rearrangement joins TRBV18 to TRBJ1-5, with a tentative D call TRBD1 (6 bases). The CDR3 runs 13 residues. CDR1 is KGHSH, CDR2 LQKENI, per germline. V lost 4 bases and J 5 bases, leaving 9 bases between the germline ends. The CDR3 region has the DNA TGTGCCAGCTCACTACAGGGATATCAGCCCCAGCATTTT. This encodes CASSLQGYQPQHF.

This clone is a singleton in its sample. V gene TRBV28 combines with J gene TRBJ2-3; 9 bases match TRBD2. Germline V gene lookup returns CDR1 MDHEN and CDR2 SYDVKM. V lost 6 bases, J lost 5 bases, and 6 bases stayed unmatched. The CDR3 sequence is 14 residues long. CDR3 loop: CASSLSGSEDTQYF. For the CDR3, the DNA is TGTGCCAGCAGCCTTAGCGGGAGTGAAGATACGCAGTATTTT.

The chain couples TRBV5-4 to TRBJ1-3; D remains ambiguous. Germline V lookup: CDR1 SGHNT, CDR2 YYREEE (reference sequence). V lost 0 bases and J 0 bases, leaving 7 bases between the germline ends. This CDR3 has 15 residues. CDR3 bases: TGTGCCAGCAGCTTGGACACCCTCTCTGGAAACACCATATATTTT. Protein: CASSLDTLSGNTIYF.